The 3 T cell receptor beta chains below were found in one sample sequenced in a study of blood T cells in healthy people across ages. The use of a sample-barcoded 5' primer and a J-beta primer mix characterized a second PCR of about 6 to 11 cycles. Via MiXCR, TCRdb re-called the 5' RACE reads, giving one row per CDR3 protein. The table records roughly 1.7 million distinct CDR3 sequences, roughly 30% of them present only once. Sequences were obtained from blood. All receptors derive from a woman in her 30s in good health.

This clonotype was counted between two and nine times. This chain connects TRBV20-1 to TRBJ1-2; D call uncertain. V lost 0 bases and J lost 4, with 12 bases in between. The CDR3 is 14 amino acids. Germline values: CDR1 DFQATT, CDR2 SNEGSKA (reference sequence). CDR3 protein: CSARDMRRSYGYTF. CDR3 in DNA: TGCAGTGCTAGAGATATGAGGAGAAGCTATGGCTACACCTTC.

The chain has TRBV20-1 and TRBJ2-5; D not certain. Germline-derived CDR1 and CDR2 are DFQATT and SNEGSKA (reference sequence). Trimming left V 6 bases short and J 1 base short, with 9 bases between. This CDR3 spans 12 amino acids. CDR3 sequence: CSAKKIQETQYF. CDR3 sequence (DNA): TGCAGTGCAAAAAAGATCCAAGAGACCCAGTACTTC.

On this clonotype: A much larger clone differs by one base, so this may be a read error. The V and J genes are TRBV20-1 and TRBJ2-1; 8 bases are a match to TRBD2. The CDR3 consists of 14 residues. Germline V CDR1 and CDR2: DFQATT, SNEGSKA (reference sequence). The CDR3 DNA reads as TGCAGTGCTAGTAGCGGGGCCCCCTACAATGGGCAGTTCTTC. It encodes CSASSGAPYNGQFF.